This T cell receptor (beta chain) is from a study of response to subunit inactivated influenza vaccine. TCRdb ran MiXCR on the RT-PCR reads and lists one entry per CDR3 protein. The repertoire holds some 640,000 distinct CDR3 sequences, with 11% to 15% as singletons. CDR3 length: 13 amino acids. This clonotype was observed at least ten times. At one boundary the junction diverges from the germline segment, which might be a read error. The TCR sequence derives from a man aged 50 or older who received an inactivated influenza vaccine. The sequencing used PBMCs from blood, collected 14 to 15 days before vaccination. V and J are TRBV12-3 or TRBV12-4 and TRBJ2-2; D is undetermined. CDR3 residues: CASSLENTGELFF. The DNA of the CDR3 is TGTGCCAGCAGCTTAGAAAACACCGGGGAGCTGTTTTTT.